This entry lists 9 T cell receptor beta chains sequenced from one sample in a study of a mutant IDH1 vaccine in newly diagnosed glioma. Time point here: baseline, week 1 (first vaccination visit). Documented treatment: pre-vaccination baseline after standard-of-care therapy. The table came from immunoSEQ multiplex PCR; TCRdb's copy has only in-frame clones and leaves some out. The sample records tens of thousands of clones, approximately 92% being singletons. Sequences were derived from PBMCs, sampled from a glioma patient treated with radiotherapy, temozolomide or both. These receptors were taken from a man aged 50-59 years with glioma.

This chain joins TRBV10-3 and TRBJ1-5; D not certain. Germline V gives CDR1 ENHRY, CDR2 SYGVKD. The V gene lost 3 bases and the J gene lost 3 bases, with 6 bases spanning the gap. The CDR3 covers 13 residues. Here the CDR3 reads CAISDSINQPQHF. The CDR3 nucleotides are TGTGCCATCAGTGACAGCATCAATCAGCCCCAGCATTTT.

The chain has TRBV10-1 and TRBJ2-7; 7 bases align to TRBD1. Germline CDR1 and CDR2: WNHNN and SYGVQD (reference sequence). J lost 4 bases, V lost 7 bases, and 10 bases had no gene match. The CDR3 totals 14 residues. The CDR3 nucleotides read TGCGCCAGCACCACAGGGGTAGATTGGTACGAGCAGTACTTC. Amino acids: CASTTGVDWYEQYF.

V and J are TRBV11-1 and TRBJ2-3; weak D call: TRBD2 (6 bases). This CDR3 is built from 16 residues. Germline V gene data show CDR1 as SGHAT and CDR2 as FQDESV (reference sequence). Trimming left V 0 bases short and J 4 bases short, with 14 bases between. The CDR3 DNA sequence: TGTGCCAGCAGCTTAGCCCCGGGAGTAAGGGCAGATACGCAGTATTTT. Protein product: CASSLAPGVRADTQYF.

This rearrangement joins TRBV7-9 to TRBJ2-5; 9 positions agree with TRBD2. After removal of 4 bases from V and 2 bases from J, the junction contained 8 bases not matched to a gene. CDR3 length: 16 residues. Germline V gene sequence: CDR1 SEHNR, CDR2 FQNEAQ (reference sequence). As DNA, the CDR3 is TGTGCCAGCAGCTCCTTCCTAGCGGGGATTCAAGAGACCCAGTACTTC. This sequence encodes CASSSFLAGIQETQYF.

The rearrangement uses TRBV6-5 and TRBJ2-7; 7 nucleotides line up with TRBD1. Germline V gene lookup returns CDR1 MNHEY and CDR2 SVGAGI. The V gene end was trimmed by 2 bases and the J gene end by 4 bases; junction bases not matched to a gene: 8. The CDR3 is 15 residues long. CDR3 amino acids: CASSYSDRAMYEQYF. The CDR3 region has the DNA TGTGCCAGCAGTTACAGCGACAGGGCGATGTACGAGCAGTACTTC.

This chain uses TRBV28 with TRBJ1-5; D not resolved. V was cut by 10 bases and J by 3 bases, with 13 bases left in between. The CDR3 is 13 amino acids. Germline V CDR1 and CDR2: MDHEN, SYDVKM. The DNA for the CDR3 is TGTGCCACTCTTAGGACCTTCAATCAGCCCCAGCATTTT. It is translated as CATLRTFNQPQHF.

The CDR3 nucleotides read TGTGCCAGCAGCTTAGTCCACGGGGCGTCCAGGGGCTACACCTTC. It encodes CASSLVHGASRGYTF. The chain recombines TRBV11-2 with TRBJ1-2; possible D gene TRBD1, 5 bases. V was cut by 1 base and J by 8 bases, with 17 bases left in between. CDR3 size: 15 residues. Germline loops: CDR1 SGHAT, CDR2 FQNNGV.

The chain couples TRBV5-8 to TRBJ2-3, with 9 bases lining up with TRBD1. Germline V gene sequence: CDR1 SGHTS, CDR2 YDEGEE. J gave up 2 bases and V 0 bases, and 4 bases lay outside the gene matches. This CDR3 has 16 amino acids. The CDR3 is CASSLGWDRATDTQYF. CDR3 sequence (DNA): TGTGCCAGCAGCTTGGGGTGGGACAGGGCCACAGATACGCAGTATTTT.

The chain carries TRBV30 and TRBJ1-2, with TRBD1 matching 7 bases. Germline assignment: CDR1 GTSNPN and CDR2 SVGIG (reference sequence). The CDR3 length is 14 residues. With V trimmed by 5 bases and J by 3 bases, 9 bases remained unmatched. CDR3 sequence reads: CAWSYYRGYYGYTF. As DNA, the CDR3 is TGTGCCTGGTCATACTACAGGGGTTACTATGGCTACACCTTC. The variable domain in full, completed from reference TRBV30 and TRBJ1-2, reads SQTIHQWPATLVQPVGSPLSLECTVEGTSNPNLYWYRQAAGRGLQLLFYSVGIGQISSEVPQNLSASRPQDRQFILSSKKLLLSDSGFYLCAWSYYRGYYGYTFGSGTRLTVV.